A single sample is the source of the 17 T cell receptor beta chains below, sequenced in a study of shared clonotypes between healthy human individuals. TCRdb's table, derived via immunoSEQ multiplex PCR, lists solely in-frame clones and lacks some. Counted here are about 2.3 million clones, roughly 93% occurring once; the ten biggest clones make up approximately 0.4%. The specimen was naive CD4+ T cells from PBMCs. Described subset: CD45RA+ positively selected. These receptors originate from a man between 18 and 35 years old in good health. Some clones in this sample may be carry-over from other donors' samples.

V usage is TRBV18 and J usage is TRBJ1-5; 7 bases match TRBD1. V lost 4 bases to trimming and J lost 0 bases; unmatched junction nucleotides: 9. Germline V gene lookup returns CDR1 KGHSH and CDR2 LQKENI. The CDR3 has 17 amino acids. Here the CDR3 DNA reads TGTGCCAGCTCACACTCAACAGGGGCTTATAGCAATCAGCCCCAGCATTTT. Encoded protein: CASSHSTGAYSNQPQHF.

J is TRBJ2-7 and V is TRBV29-1; perhaps TRBD1 as D (6 bases). Germline V gene sequence: CDR1 SQVTM, CDR2 ANQGSEA. This CDR3 contains 13 residues. Trimming cost V 4 bases and J 3 bases, with 13 bases left between them. CDR3 in amino acids: CSVADRSNYEQYF. The CDR3 coding sequence is TGCAGCGTTGCTGACAGGTCCAACTACGAGCAGTACTTC.

V usage is TRBV6-6 and J usage is TRBJ2-1, with 7 bases lining up with TRBD1. The CDR3 extends over 15 amino acids. Germline lookup yields CDR1 MNHNY and CDR2 SVGAGI (reference sequence). Trimming cost V 4 bases and J 5 bases; bases outside gene matches: 8. In DNA form, the CDR3 reads TGTGCCAGCAGTTGGCCGACAGGGCCGGACAATGAGCAGTTCTTC. This encodes CASSWPTGPDNEQFF.

The rearrangement uses TRBV18 and TRBJ2-7; 7 bases align to TRBD1. The germline gives CDR1 KGHSH, CDR2 LQKENI. Trimming at V came to 8 bases and at J to 0 bases, leaving 10 bases not matched to a gene. There are 15 residues in the CDR3. The CDR3 nucleotides are TGTGCCAGCACCCAAGGACAGGAGAGCTCCTACGAGCAGTACTTC. Its translation: CASTQGQESSYEQYF.

The rearrangement joins TRBV28 to TRBJ2-7; D ambiguous. Trimming removed 6 bases at V and 9 bases at J, with 9 bases between. Germline V CDR1 and CDR2: MDHEN, SYDVKM. This CDR3 is built from 10 residues. CDR3 sequence (DNA): TGTGCCAGCAGCGATTGGATGCAGTACTTC. This translates into CASSDWMQYF.

This clone was recorded once. The same CDR3 also results from other DNA sequences found in this sample. V usage is TRBV2 and J usage is TRBJ1-5; D may be TRBD1 (6 bases). Germline-derived CDR1 and CDR2 are SNHLY and FYNNEI. The V gene lost 7 bases and the J gene lost 0 bases, with 10 bases spanning the gap. CDR3 length: 14 residues. The CDR3 DNA is TGTGCCAGCAAAACAGGGTATAGCAATCAGCCCCAGCATTTT. Amino acids: CASKTGYSNQPQHF.

This clone showed up just once. The chain joins TRBV5-4 to TRBJ2-3; 11 bases are a match to TRBD2. Germline CDR1 and CDR2: SGHNT and YYREEE (reference sequence). The CDR3 is 17 amino acids. With V trimmed by 1 base and J by 6 bases, 10 bases remained unmatched. The DNA of the CDR3 is TGTGCCAGCAGCTTGAGCCCCACTAGCGGGAGTGCCGATACGCAGTATTTT. This codes for CASSLSPTSGSADTQYF.

The chain couples TRBV7-6 to TRBJ2-5, with D perhaps matching TRBD1 (6 bases). The CDR3 loop spans 14 amino acids. The germline gives CDR1 SGHVS, CDR2 FNYEAQ. The V end lost 1 base, the J end lost 5 bases, and 11 bases lay between the germline ends. In DNA, the CDR3 is TGTGCCAGCAGCTTAGAAGCCAGGGGTGAGACCCAGTACTTC. Amino acids: CASSLEARGETQYF.

This clone was seen more than once but under ten times. The chain links TRBV19 to TRBJ1-1; D is perhaps TRBD1 (6 bases). The CDR3 extends over 13 amino acids. Germline lookup yields CDR1 LNHDA and CDR2 SQIVND (reference sequence). V was cut by 10 bases and J by 1 base, with 13 bases left in between. The CDR3 nucleotides read TGTGCCATCACCAAACAGGGGAACACTGAAGCTTTCTTT. This codes for CAITKQGNTEAFF.

The CDR3 reads CASSLDHETEAFF. The CDR3 DNA reads TGTGCCAGCAGCTTGGACCATGAGACTGAAGCTTTCTTT. The chain uses TRBV5-4 and TRBJ1-1; no clear D gene. Germline CDR1 and CDR2: SGHNT and YYREEE (reference sequence). The ends were cut back, 0 bases at V and 5 bases at J, with 8 bases in the middle. This CDR3 is built from 13 residues.

This clone was detected only once. The chain carries TRBV19 and TRBJ1-1, with TRBD1 as a possible D gene (6 bases). The CDR3 consists of 18 residues. Germline CDR1 LNHDA, CDR2 SQIVND (reference sequence). V shed 2 bases and J shed 1 base, with 20 bases lying between them. As DNA, the CDR3 is TGTGCCAGTAGTATAAGGGGGGCCGGCGGGGGCTCGAACACTGAAGCTTTCTTT. Encoded protein: CASSIRGAGGGSNTEAFF.

The V gene is TRBV6-6, the J gene TRBJ2-1, with TRBD2 as a possible D gene (6 bases). From germline, CDR1 is MNHNY and CDR2 SVGAGI (reference sequence). The CDR3 is made up of 15 amino acids. Trimming pared 7 bases from V and 0 bases from J, leaving 13 bases between. In DNA, the CDR3 is TGTGCCAGCAATCTGGACTATAGCTCCTACAATGAGCAGTTCTTC. The encoded protein is CASNLDYSSYNEQFF.

With regard to this clone: This sample also contains other DNA sequences that code for the same CDR3. J is TRBJ2-2 and V is TRBV4-1; no clear D gene. The CDR3 has 12 amino acids. CDR1 is MGHRA and CDR2 is YSYEKL in the germline V gene. V lost 4 bases, J lost 6 bases, and 6 bases lay in between. The CDR3 sequence is CASSLLPGELFF. DNA for the CDR3: TGCGCCAGCAGCCTCCTCCCCGGGGAGCTGTTTTTT.

In regard to this clone: Because it lacks the conserved phenylalanine or tryptophan at the end, this CDR3 is likely a read error. The limits of the CDR3 on the DNA are not certain, so only TCRdb's listed CDR3 is given. The V gene is TRBV28, the J gene TRBJ2-3; TRBD2 is the table's D call and was not checked against the DNA. Germline loops: CDR1 MDHEN, CDR2 SYDVKM. The length of the CDR3 is 13 amino acids, counting both ends. The CDR3 sequence: CASSHTPCFQTGD.

On this clone itself: The identical CDR3 is also encoded by other nucleotide sequences in the sample. The CDR3 reads CASSPTRTEAFF. The CDR3 DNA sequence: TGTGCCAGCAGCCCTACGAGGACTGAAGCTTTCTTT. The rearrangement links TRBV27 to TRBJ1-1; no definite D call. V was clipped by 6 bases and J by 5 bases, with 10 bases between them. Germline CDR1 MNHEY, CDR2 SMNVEV (reference sequence). The CDR3 length is 12 residues.

The chain employs TRBV5-4 and TRBJ2-1; a weak D match, TRBD2 (6 bases). Germline V lookup: CDR1 SGHNT, CDR2 YYREEE (reference sequence). The CDR3 consists of 15 residues. Trimming took off 0 bases at V and 2 bases at J, with 9 bases between the two ends. The CDR3 loop is CASSLAGVAYNEQFF. CDR3 DNA: TGTGCCAGCAGCTTGGCGGGGGTGGCCTACAATGAGCAGTTCTTC. The entire variable domain, with the rest obtained from reference TRBV5-4 and TRBJ2-1, is as follows: ETGVTQSPTHLIKTRGQQVTLRCSSQSGHNTVSWYQQALGQGPQFIFQYYREEENGRGNFPPRFSGLQFPNYSSELNVNALELDDSALYLCASSLAGVAYNEQFFGPGTRLTVL.

This rearrangement joins TRBV18 to TRBJ2-2; D is uncertain. Germline V lookup: CDR1 KGHSH, CDR2 LQKENI. V lost 1 base and J lost 2, with 8 bases in between. CDR3 length equals 15 residues. CDR3 protein: CASSPLRNNTGELFF. CDR3 sequence (DNA): TGTGCCAGCTCACCACTGCGGAATAACACCGGGGAGCTGTTTTTT.